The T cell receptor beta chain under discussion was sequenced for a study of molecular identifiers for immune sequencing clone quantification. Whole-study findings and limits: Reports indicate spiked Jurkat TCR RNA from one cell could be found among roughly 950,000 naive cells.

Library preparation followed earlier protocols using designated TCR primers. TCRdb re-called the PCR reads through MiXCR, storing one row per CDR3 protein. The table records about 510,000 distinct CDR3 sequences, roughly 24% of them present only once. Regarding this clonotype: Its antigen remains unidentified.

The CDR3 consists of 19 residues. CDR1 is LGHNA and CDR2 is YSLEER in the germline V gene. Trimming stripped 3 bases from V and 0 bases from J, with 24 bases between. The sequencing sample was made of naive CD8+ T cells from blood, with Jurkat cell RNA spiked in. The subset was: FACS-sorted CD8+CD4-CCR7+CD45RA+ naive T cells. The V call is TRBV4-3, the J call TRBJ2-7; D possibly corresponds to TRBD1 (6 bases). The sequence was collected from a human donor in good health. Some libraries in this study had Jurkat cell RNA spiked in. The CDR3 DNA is TGCGCCAGCAGCCACGCGACATCAAGTTTGGGGGCGACCTCCTACGAGCAGTACTTC. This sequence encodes CASSHATSSLGATSYEQYF.